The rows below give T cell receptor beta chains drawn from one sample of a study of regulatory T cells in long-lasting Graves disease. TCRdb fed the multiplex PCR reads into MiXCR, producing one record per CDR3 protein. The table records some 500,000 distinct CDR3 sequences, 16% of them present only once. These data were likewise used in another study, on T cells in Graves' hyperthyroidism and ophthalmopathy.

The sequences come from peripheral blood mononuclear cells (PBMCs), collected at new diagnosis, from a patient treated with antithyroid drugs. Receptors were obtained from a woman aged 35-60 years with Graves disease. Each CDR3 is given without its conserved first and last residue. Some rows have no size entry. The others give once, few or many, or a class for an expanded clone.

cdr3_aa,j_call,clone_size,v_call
ASSLWGPGEAF,TRBJ1-1,NA,TRBV28
ASSYRDRSYEQY,TRBJ2-7,NA,TRBV6-5
ASSVGTGGISEPQH,TRBJ1-5,many,TRBV7-8
ASISSGRETQY,TRBJ2-5,many,TRBV6-1
ATSRDMWQNTGELS,TRBJ2-2,few,TRBV15
ASSKPSGGFSYNEQF,TRBJ2-1,NA,TRBV12-3/TRBV12-4
ASSSLRDTNQPQH,TRBJ1-5,many,TRBV6-9
ASSQDSATQY,TRBJ2-3,many,TRBV3-1
ASSQHEGYT,TRBJ1-2,many,TRBV3-1
ASSLIRGDSPLH,TRBJ1-6,many,TRBV7-9
ASSLGIGSNNSPLH,TRBJ1-6,NA,TRBV7-6
SAPPGLGYGYT,TRBJ1-2,NA,TRBV20-1
ASRVGGAFADTQY,TRBJ2-3,many,TRBV2
ASSTQGYEQY,TRBJ2-7,many,TRBV7-9
ASSQVLSSGNTIY,TRBJ1-3,few,TRBV3-1
ASSGQGATYNEQF,TRBJ2-1,many,TRBV9
ASSTGVGGNEKLF,TRBJ1-4,many,TRBV2
ANSSFSQPQH,TRBJ1-5,NA,TRBV2
ASSEGPEGQAF,TRBJ1-1,many,TRBV6-1
ASSPRNAEQF,TRBJ2-1,many,TRBV7-9
ASSESLTGSMKF,TRBJ2-1,few,TRBV2
AWRQVNTGELF,TRBJ2-2,NA,TRBV30
ASRPAGGATYNEQF,TRBJ2-1,NA,TRBV5-1
ASSQVAGSLGELF,TRBJ2-2,NA,TRBV4-1
ASSHVSSYEQY,TRBJ2-7,few,TRBV14
ASRGTIISYEQY,TRBJ2-7,many,TRBV10-2
ASSSTGGFQETQY,TRBJ2-5,many,TRBV11-2
ASSSLGGGGTDTQY,TRBJ2-3,many,TRBV6-5
ASSLGGTEHNQPQH,TRBJ1-5,many,TRBV12-3/TRBV12-4
ASNGVAGAEYEQY,TRBJ2-7,NA,TRBV27
ASSIGGVNEQY,TRBJ2-7,NA,TRBV19
AISAWYYGYT,TRBJ1-2,many,TRBV10-3
SVDRADTEAF,TRBJ1-1,many,TRBV29-1
ASGVDRGQNEQF,TRBJ2-1,many,TRBV12-5
ASSLEAAGEQF,TRBJ2-1,many,TRBV5-1
SVEGSRGNIQY,TRBJ2-4,few,TRBV29-1